This TCR beta chain comes out of a study of T cells after yellow fever vaccination. MiXCR, run by TCRdb on the 5' RACE reads, gives a single entry per CDR3 protein. The sample holds hundreds of thousands of distinct CDR3 sequences; 3.6% are singletons and the top ten take about a quarter. This clonotype was counted ten times or more. Germline assignment: CDR1 SGHTA and CDR2 FQGTGA. The V segment lost 2 bases and the J segment 9 bases; nucleotides outside the gene matches: 9. The CDR3 extends over 15 amino acids. This clonotype originated in a man between 18 and 29 years old who received the YFV17D yellow fever vaccine. Sequencing used PBMCs, obtained on the day of the yellow fever booster vaccination. V is TRBV7-3 and J is TRBJ2-1; 8 bases match TRBD1. The CDR3 bases are TGTGCCAGCAGCTTAGGACAGGGTGCCCTGAGTGAGCAGTTCTTC. It is translated as CASSLGQGALSEQFF.